Below, one TCR beta chain is given with its context. The CDR3 runs to 15 residues. J lost 0 bases, V lost 3 bases, and 5 bases had no gene match. Germline V gene sequence: CDR1 SGDLS, CDR2 YYNGEE. This sample is drawn from a study of blood T cell repertoires in COVID-19. Background on the study: The analysed material was cDNA or gDNA that came from T cells, B-cell-depleted T cells, or PBMCs.

The data were produced by immunoSEQ multiplex PCR, yet TCRdb's version contains in-frame clones alone and is incomplete. The sample shows roughly 250,000 clones, around 86% of them seen only once. Sequencing was carried out using PBMCs or T cells enriched from blood (not recorded which). The J gene is TRBJ1-1, the V gene TRBV9; 7 bases are shared with TRBD1. This clonotype was obtained from a woman between 35 and 50 years old with acute COVID-19. The CDR3: CASSASGQMNTEAFF. The CDR3 DNA reads as TGTGCCAGCAGCGCCTCGGGACAGATGAACACTGAAGCTTTCTTT.